Following are 24 T cell receptor beta chains from one sample sequenced in a study of blood T cell repertoires in COVID-19. The data were produced by immunoSEQ multiplex PCR, yet TCRdb's version contains in-frame clones alone and is incomplete. The top ten clones hold roughly 14% of a sample with under 40,000 clones, approximately 84% of them seen once. Input material: peripheral blood. These receptors were collected from a man aged 50 to 60 with active or convalescent COVID-19.

J is TRBJ1-6 and V is TRBV3-1 (or the pseudogene TRBV3-2), with 7 bases identical to TRBD1. V shed 3 bases, J shed 10 bases, and the junction held 12 bases outside the gene matches. Germline assignment: CDR1 LGHDT and CDR2 YNNKEL (reference sequence). The CDR3 is made up of 16 amino acids. CDR3 sequence: CASSHLRTGFWSPLHF. CDR3 in DNA: TGTGCCAGCAGCCATCTAAGGACAGGCTTCTGGTCACCCCTCCACTTT.

V usage is TRBV27 and J usage is TRBJ1-2, with 7 bases fitting TRBD1. Germline V lookup: CDR1 MNHEY, CDR2 SMNVEV (reference sequence). Trimming cost V 6 bases and J 8 bases; bases outside gene matches: 9. This CDR3 has 13 residues. The CDR3 bases are TGTGCCAGCAGCCCCGACAGGGATCTAGGCTACACCTTC. Amino acids: CASSPDRDLGYTF.

This chain joins TRBV27 and TRBJ2-1; D is undetermined. In germline, CDR1 is MNHEY, CDR2 SMNVEV (reference sequence). Trimming took 1 base from V and 1 from J, leaving 5 bases between them. The CDR3 is 14 amino acids. CDR3 nucleotide sequence: TGTGCCAGCAGTTTATTCCGGTCCTACAATGAGCAGTTCTTC. Translating it yields CASSLFRSYNEQFF.

The CDR3 DNA sequence: TGTGCCAGCAGCAGTAATCTCTACGAGCAGTACTTC. It is translated as CASSSNLYEQYF. The chain carries TRBV27 and TRBJ2-7; D gene ambiguous. V lost 6 bases to trimming and J lost 3 bases, with 9 bases between them. The CDR3 covers 12 residues. CDR1 MNHEY and CDR2 SMNVEV come from the germline V gene (reference sequence).

As DNA, the CDR3 is TGCGCCAGCAGCTCTTTCTTGACAGGGAGCTCCTACGAGCAGTACTTC. Its protein is CASSSFLTGSSYEQYF. This chain connects TRBV5-1 to TRBJ2-7, with 7 bases identical to TRBD1. Losses at the gene ends were 3 bases for V and 0 bases for J; bases not matched to a gene: 9. This CDR3 is 16 amino acids long. Germline loops: CDR1 SGHRS, CDR2 YFSETQ. Supplemented by reference TRBV5-1 and TRBJ2-7, the full variable domain reads KAGVTQTPRYLIKTRGQQVTLSCSPISGHRSVSWYQQTPGQGLQFLFEYFSETQRNKGNFPGRFSGRQFSNSRSEMNVSTLELGDSALYLCASSSFLTGSSYEQYFGPGTRLTVT.

CDR3: CASSLKGGEAEAFF. In DNA, the CDR3 is TGTGCCAGCTCACTGAAAGGGGGTGAGGCTGAAGCTTTCTTT. The gene calls are TRBV18 and TRBJ1-1; D perhaps matches TRBD1 (6 bases). Germline CDR1 is KGHSH and CDR2 is LQKENI. The CDR3 loop spans 14 amino acids. V lost 4 bases and J lost 6, with 15 bases in between.

V is TRBV7-8 and J is TRBJ2-1; 7 bases align to TRBD2. With V trimmed by 3 bases and J by 8 bases, 13 bases remained unmatched. The CDR3 consists of 16 residues. Germline-derived CDR1 and CDR2 are SGHVS and FQNEAQ. In DNA, the CDR3 is TGTGCCAGCAGCTTCTACGAGCTAGGACTAGACCATGAGCAGTTCTTC. It specifies CASSFYELGLDHEQFF.

This sequence joins TRBV12-5 and TRBJ2-3, with TRBD1 matching over 11 bases. The CDR3 contains 16 residues. The germline V gene encodes CDR1 LGHNT and CDR2 FRNRAP. The V and J ends lost 3 bases and 6 bases, in that order; junction bases with no gene match: 8. The CDR3 sequence is CASGLKGQGVGDTQYF. CDR3 nucleotides: TGTGCTAGTGGTTTAAAGGGACAGGGGGTCGGGGATACGCAGTATTTT.

The V gene is TRBV5-5, the J gene TRBJ2-5; 7 nucleotides line up with TRBD1. CDR3 length: 15 amino acids. CDR1 is SGHKS and CDR2 is YYEKEE in the germline V gene (reference sequence). V lost 5 bases to trimming and J lost 0 bases; unmatched junction nucleotides: 7. This chain's CDR3 is CASSAPGQYQETQYF. For the CDR3, the DNA is TGTGCCAGCAGTGCCCCGGGACAGTACCAAGAGACCCAGTACTTC.

The rearrangement links TRBV14 to TRBJ2-2; TRBD2 matches at 14 bases. After removal of 2 bases from V and 3 bases from J, the junction contained 8 bases not matched to a gene. From germline, CDR1 is SGHDN and CDR2 FVKESK. The CDR3 is 19 amino acids. Written as DNA, the CDR3 is TGTGCCAGCAGCCAAACCCTGGGACTAGCGGGGGCCTACACCGGGGAGCTGTTTTTT. It encodes CASSQTLGLAGAYTGELFF.

The V and J genes are TRBV19 and TRBJ1-1; D call uncertain. Germline V gene data show CDR1 as LNHDA and CDR2 as SQIVND (reference sequence). Trimming left V 4 bases short and J 3 bases short, with 9 bases between. This CDR3 contains 13 residues. The DNA for the CDR3 is TGTGCCAGTAGTAGTTCAGTGGACACTGAAGCTTTCTTT. Translated: CASSSSVDTEAFF.

The chain uses TRBV5-1 and TRBJ2-7, with TRBD1 identical over 8 bases. The CDR3 has 12 amino acids. CDR1 and CDR2 from the germline V gene are SGHRS and YFSETQ. V was clipped by 4 bases and J by 6 bases; unmatched bases: 3. The chain's CDR3 is CASSRTGFEQYF. CDR3 DNA sequence: TGCGCCAGCAGCCGGACAGGGTTCGAGCAGTACTTC.

V is TRBV12-3 or TRBV12-4 and J is TRBJ1-2, with a weak D call TRBD1 (6 bases). CDR3 length equals 12 residues. The germline V and J ends were trimmed by 6 bases and 5 bases, with 10 bases remaining between them. CDR3 nucleotides: TGTGCCAGCAGCCGGACAGATTATGGCTACACCTTC. Encoded protein: CASSRTDYGYTF.

This chain links TRBV5-4 with TRBJ2-7; TRBD1 aligns across 11 bases. The CDR3 has 14 residues. V dropped 4 bases and J dropped 3; count of bases not matched to a gene: 3. Germline CDR1 is SGHNT and CDR2 is YYREEE (reference sequence). The CDR3 nucleotides read TGTGCCAGCAGCAGGGACAGGGGGGGCTACGAGCAGTACTTC. It yields the protein CASSRDRGGYEQYF. The full variable domain, in which reference TRBV5-4 and TRBJ2-7 provide the parts outside the CDR3, is ETGVTQSPTHLIKTRGQQVTLRCSSQSGHNTVSWYQQALGQGPQFIFQYYREEENGRGNFPPRFSGLQFPNYSSELNVNALELDDSALYLCASSRDRGGYEQYFGPGTRLTVT.

The chain couples TRBV5-6 to TRBJ1-1; 8 nucleotides line up with TRBD1. Germline lookup yields CDR1 SGHDT and CDR2 YYEEEE. The ends lost 4 bases at V and 4 bases at J; junction bases unmatched: 15. The CDR3 sequence is 17 residues long. CDR3 sequence (DNA): TGTGCCAGCAGCCTCGGACAGGGAGGTTATGTTTTCACTGAAGCTTTCTTT. Translation gives CASSLGQGGYVFTEAFF.

The chain carries TRBV11-3 and TRBJ2-7; D might be TRBD2 (6 bases). The CDR3 is 15 residues long. V shed 4 bases and J shed 2 bases, with 15 bases lying between them. CDR1 is SGHNT and CDR2 is YENEEA in the germline V gene. CDR3 sequence: CASSSRSGSTYEQYF. The CDR3 DNA is TGTGCCAGCAGCTCCCGCAGCGGGTCGACCTACGAGCAGTACTTC.

This rearrangement joins TRBV2 to TRBJ1-4; no clear D gene. Germline V gene sequence: CDR1 SNHLY, CDR2 FYNNEI. This CDR3 region has 15 residues. The V end was cut by 0 bases, the J end by 7 bases, with 12 bases between. CDR3 sequence (DNA): TGTGCCAGCAGTGAAGCGCCGAGGGAGGGTGAAAAACTGTTTTTT. Its translation: CASSEAPREGEKLFF.

In this sample, this clone turned up once. The chain combines TRBV7-9 with TRBJ2-6; tentatively, D is TRBD1 (5 bases). Germline V gene sequence: CDR1 SEHNR, CDR2 FQNEAQ (reference sequence). The CDR3 has 15 residues. The V end was cut by 3 bases, the J end by 0 bases, with 6 bases between. The DNA of the CDR3 is TGTGCCAGCAGCTTGACAGTCTCTGGGGCCAACGTCCTGACTTTC. Encoded protein: CASSLTVSGANVLTF.

This rearrangement joins TRBV13 to TRBJ2-5, with TRBD2 matching over 7 bases. The CDR3 totals 13 residues. Per germline, CDR1 PRHDT and CDR2 FYEKMQ (reference sequence). Trimming removed 8 bases from V and 0 bases from J; junction bases left unmatched: 3. The CDR3, as DNA: TGTGCCAGCGGCGGGGGACACCAAGAGACCCAGTACTTC. Translating gives CASGGGHQETQYF.

This chain joins TRBV2 and TRBJ2-5; 8 bases map to TRBD1. Trimming at V came to 4 bases and at J to 5 bases, leaving 6 bases not matched to a gene. Germline V lookup: CDR1 SNHLY, CDR2 FYNNEI. The CDR3 sequence is 14 residues long. The CDR3 here is CASSGDRGEETQYF. CDR3 nucleotide sequence: TGTGCCAGCAGTGGCGACAGGGGAGAGGAGACCCAGTACTTC.

This clone was seen just once. This chain links TRBV9 with TRBJ2-7, with 8 bases that match TRBD1. CDR1 is SGDLS, CDR2 YYNGEE, per germline. The CDR3 has 14 amino acids. The V segment lost 0 bases and the J segment 6 bases; nucleotides outside the gene matches: 5. The CDR3 coding sequence is TGTGCCAGCAGCGTAGATCAGGGGGCGAGCGAGCAGTACTTC. This codes for CASSVDQGASEQYF. Full variable domain (remainder filled in from reference TRBV9 and TRBJ2-7): DSGVTQTPKHLITATGQRVTLRCSPRSGDLSVYWYQQSLDQGLQFLIQYYNGEERAKGNILERFSAQQFPDLHSELNLSSLELGDSALYFCASSVDQGASEQYFGPGTRLTVT.

This chain connects TRBV19 to TRBJ1-2; TRBD1 agrees at 10 bases. The V segment lost 0 bases and the J segment 4 bases; nucleotides outside the gene matches: 8. CDR1 is LNHDA and CDR2 is SQIVND in the germline V gene (reference sequence). The CDR3 extends over 17 amino acids. CDR3 protein: CASSIDGTGAVGYGYTF. The CDR3 DNA reads as TGTGCCAGTAGTATAGATGGGACAGGGGCCGTAGGCTATGGCTACACCTTC.

The chain couples TRBV6-1 to TRBJ2-3, with D tentatively TRBD1 (6 bases). V was shortened by 2 bases and J by 11 bases, with 11 bases between the two germline ends. Germline V gene sequence: CDR1 MNHNS, CDR2 SASEGT. This CDR3 contains 12 residues. CDR3 nucleotides: TGTGCCAGCAGTGAAACAGGGAAGAAGCAGTATTTT. Encoded protein: CASSETGKKQYF.

This rearrangement joins TRBV3-1 (or the pseudogene TRBV3-2) to TRBJ2-1, with 8 bases matching TRBD1. The V gene's germline CDR1 is LGHDT and CDR2 YNNKEL (reference sequence). V gave up 4 bases and J gave up 1 base; unmatched junction bases: 3. The CDR3 length is 15 residues. For the CDR3, the DNA is TGTGCCAGCAGCCGCACAGGGGGTTCCTACAATGAGCAGTTCTTC. Protein product: CASSRTGGSYNEQFF.